This entry describes one TCR beta chain. This sample stems from a study of blood T cell repertoires in COVID-19. Study details: PBMCs, B-cell-depleted T cells, or T cells were the source of the cDNA or gDNA that made up the material.

Produced via immunoSEQ multiplex PCR; TCRdb's table is partial and in-frame only. Seen here are 95,000 to 100,000 clones, about 89% observed once, and the top ten hold around 10%. Material: peripheral blood. The TCR comes from a woman younger than 45 with acute or convalescent COVID-19.

CDR3 nucleotide sequence: TGTGCCTGGAGTGGACTCTTCTCTGGAAACACCATATATTTT. Amino acids: CAWSGLFSGNTIYF. The rearrangement joins TRBV30 to TRBJ1-3, with D hard to call. The germline CDR1 and CDR2 sequences are GTSNPN and SVGIG (reference sequence). This CDR3 region has 14 residues. Trimming took off 1 base at V and 0 bases at J, with 7 bases between the two ends. The full variable domain, completed using reference TRBV30 and TRBJ1-3, is SQTIHQWPATLVQPVGSPLSLECTVEGTSNPNLYWYRQAAGRGLQLLFYSVGIGQISSEVPQNLSASRPQDRQFILSSKKLLLSDSGFYLCAWSGLFSGNTIYFGEGSWLTVV.